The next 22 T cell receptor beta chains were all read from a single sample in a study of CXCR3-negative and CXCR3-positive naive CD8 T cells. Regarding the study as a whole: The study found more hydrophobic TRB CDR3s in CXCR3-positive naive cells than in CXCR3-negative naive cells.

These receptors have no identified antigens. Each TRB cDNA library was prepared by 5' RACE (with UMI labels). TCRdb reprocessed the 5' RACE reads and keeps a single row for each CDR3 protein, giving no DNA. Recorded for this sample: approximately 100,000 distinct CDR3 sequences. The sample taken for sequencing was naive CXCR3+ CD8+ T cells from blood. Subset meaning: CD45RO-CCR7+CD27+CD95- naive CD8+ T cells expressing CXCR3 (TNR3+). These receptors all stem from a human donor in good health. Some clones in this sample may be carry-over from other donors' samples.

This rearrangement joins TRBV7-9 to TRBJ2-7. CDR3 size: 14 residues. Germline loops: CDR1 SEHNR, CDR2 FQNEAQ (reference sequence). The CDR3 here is CASSLVLRSYEQYF.

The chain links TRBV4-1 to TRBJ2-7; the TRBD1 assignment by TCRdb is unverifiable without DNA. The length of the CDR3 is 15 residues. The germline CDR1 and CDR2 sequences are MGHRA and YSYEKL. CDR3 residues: CASSHPGTGVNEQYF.

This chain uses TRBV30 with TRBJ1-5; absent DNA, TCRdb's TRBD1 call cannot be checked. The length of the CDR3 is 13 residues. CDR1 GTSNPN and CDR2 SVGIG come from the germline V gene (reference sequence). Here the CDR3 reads CAWSDGANQPQHF.

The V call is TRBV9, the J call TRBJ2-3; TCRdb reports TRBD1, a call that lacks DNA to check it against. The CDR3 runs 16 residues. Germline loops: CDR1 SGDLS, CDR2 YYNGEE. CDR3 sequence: CASSLSAGVTTDTQYF. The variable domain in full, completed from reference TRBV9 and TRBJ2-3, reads DSGVTQTPKHLITATGQRVTLRCSPRSGDLSVYWYQQSLDQGLQFLIQYYNGEERAKGNILERFSAQQFPDLHSELNLSSLELGDSALYFCASSLSAGVTTDTQYFGPGTRLTVL.

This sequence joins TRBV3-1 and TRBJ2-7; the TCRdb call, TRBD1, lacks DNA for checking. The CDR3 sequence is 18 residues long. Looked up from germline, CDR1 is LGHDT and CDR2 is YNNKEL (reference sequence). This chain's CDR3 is CASSQERLGQENSYEQYF.

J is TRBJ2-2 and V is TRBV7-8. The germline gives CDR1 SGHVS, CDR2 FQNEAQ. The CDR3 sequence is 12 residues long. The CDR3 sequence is CASSFLAGELFF.

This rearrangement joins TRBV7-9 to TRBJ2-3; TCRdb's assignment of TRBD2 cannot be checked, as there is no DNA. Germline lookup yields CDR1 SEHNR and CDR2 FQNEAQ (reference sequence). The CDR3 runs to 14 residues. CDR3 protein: CASSSSGGPDTQYF.

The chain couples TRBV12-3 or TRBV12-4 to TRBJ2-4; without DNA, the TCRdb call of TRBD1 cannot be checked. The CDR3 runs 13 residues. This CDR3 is CASSGAAKNIQYF.

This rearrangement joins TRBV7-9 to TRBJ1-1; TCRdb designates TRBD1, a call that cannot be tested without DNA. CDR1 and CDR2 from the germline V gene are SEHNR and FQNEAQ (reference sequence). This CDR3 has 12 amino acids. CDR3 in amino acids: CASSLEGTVAFF.

The CDR3 loop is CASSSAPGKGTGELFF. The gene calls are TRBV7-9 and TRBJ2-2; the TCRdb D gene call, TRBD1, has no DNA to confirm it. There are 16 residues in the CDR3. Germline CDR1 reads SEHNR; CDR2 reads FQNEAQ (reference sequence). Together with reference TRBV7-9 and TRBJ2-2, the CDR3 gives the full variable domain: DTGVSQNPRHKITKRGQNVTFRCDPISEHNRLYWYRQTLGQGPEFLTYFQNEAQLEKSRLLSDRFSAERPKGSFSTLEIQRTEQGDSAMYLCASSSAPGKGTGELFFGEGSRLTVL.

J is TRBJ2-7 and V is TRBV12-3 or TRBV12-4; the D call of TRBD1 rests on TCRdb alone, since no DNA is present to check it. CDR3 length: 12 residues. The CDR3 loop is CASSAGVYEQYF.

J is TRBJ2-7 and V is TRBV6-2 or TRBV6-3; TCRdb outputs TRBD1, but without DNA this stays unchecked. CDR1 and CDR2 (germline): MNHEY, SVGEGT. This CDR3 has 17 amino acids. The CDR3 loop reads CASSYSPGQFISYEQYF.

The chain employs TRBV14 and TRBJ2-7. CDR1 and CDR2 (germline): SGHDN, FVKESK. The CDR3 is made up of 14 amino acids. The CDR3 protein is CASSQGYQDYEQYF.

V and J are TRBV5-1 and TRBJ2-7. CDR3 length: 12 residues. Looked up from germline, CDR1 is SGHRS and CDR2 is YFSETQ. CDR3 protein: CASSLSSYEQYF. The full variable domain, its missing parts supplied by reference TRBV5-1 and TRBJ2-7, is KAGVTQTPRYLIKTRGQQVTLSCSPISGHRSVSWYQQTPGQGLQFLFEYFSETQRNKGNFPGRFSGRQFSNSRSEMNVSTLELGDSALYLCASSLSSYEQYFGPGTRLTVT.

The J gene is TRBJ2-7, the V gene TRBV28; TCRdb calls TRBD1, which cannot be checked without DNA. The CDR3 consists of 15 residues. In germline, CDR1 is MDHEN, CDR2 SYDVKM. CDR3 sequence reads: CASSFRGPASYEQYF.

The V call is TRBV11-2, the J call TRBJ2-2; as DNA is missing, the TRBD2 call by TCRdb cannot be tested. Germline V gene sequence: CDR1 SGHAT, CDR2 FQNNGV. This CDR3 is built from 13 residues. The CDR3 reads CASSFRPAGELFF. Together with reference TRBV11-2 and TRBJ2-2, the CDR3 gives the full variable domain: EAGVAQSPRYKIIEKRQSVAFWCNPISGHATLYWYQQILGQGPKLLIQFQNNGVVDDSQLPKDRFSAERLKGVDSTLKIQPAKLEDSAVYLCASSFRPAGELFFGEGSRLTVL.

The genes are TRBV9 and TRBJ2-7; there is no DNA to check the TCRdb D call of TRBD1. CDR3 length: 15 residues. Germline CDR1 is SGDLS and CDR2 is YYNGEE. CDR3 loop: CASSPVAGETYEQYF. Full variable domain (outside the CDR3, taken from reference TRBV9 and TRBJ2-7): DSGVTQTPKHLITATGQRVTLRCSPRSGDLSVYWYQQSLDQGLQFLIQYYNGEERAKGNILERFSAQQFPDLHSELNLSSLELGDSALYFCASSPVAGETYEQYFGPGTRLTVT.

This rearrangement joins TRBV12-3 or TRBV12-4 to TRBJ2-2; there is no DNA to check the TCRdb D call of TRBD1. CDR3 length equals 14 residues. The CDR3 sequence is CASSWDRHDGELFF.

CDR3 sequence: CASSLGLNLKDTQYF. The V gene is TRBV11-2, the J gene TRBJ2-3. Germline V gene data show CDR1 as SGHAT and CDR2 as FQNNGV. This CDR3 has 15 amino acids.

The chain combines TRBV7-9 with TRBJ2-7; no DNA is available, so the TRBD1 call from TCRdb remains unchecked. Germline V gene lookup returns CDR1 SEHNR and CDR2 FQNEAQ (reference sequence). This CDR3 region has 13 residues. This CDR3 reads CASSSPRSREQYF.

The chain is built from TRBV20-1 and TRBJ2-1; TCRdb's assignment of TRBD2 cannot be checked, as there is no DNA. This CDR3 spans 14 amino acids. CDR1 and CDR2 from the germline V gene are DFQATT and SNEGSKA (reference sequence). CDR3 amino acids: CSARDESSGNFRFF.

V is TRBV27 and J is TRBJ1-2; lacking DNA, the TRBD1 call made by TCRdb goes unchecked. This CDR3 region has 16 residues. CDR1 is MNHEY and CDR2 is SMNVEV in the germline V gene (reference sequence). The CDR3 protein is CASSLFSDSLNYGYTF.